These 25 T cell receptor beta chains came from one sample sequenced in a study of T cell responses to AZD1222 COVID-19 vaccine. Sequencing was performed with immunoSEQ multiplex PCR; in TCRdb, only in-frame clones are kept and a portion is missing. Of about 130,000 clones listed, about 91% are singletons. Here the sequenced sample was peripheral blood, taken on day 0 of AZD1222 vaccination. These receptors were obtained from an adult in good health.

V gene TRBV7-9 combines with J gene TRBJ2-7; maybe TRBD1 (5 bases). Germline CDR1 is SEHNR and CDR2 is FQNEAQ (reference sequence). This CDR3 has 10 residues. V was pared by 10 bases and J by 5 bases, with 9 bases between. Here the CDR3 DNA reads TGTGCCACCGCACAGGACGAGCAGTACTTC. Protein: CATAQDEQYF.

The CDR3, as DNA: TGTGCCAGCTCACTGGGGATCGGACAGGGAAGCAATCAGCCCCAGCATTTT. It encodes CASSLGIGQGSNQPQHF. V gene TRBV18 combines with J gene TRBJ1-5; 8 bases fit TRBD1. Germline V gene sequence: CDR1 KGHSH, CDR2 LQKENI. This CDR3 comprises 17 residues. J gave up 1 base and V 4 bases, and 9 bases lay outside the gene matches.

A single count supports this clone. The CDR3 sequence: CASSFRQGGTEAFF. The CDR3 region has the DNA TGTGCCAGCAGTTTCCGACAGGGAGGGACTGAAGCTTTCTTT. The V gene is TRBV6-2 or TRBV6-3, the J gene TRBJ1-1; TRBD1 matches 7 bases. The CDR3 sequence is 14 residues long. The V and J ends lost 4 bases and 5 bases, in that order; junction bases with no gene match: 7. CDR1 is MNHEY and CDR2 is SVGEGT in the germline V gene.

V usage is TRBV27 and J usage is TRBJ2-3; a weak D match, TRBD1 (5 bases). The germline CDR1 and CDR2 sequences are MNHEY and SMNVEV (reference sequence). The V gene lost 6 bases and the J gene lost 2 bases, with 12 bases spanning the gap. The CDR3 contains 14 residues. The CDR3 here is CASRNRTYTDTQYF. The CDR3 DNA reads TGTGCCAGCAGGAACAGGACCTACACAGATACGCAGTATTTT.

The CDR3 sequence: CASSFTGMNTEAFF. The CDR3 DNA is TGTGCCAGCAGTTTTACTGGGATGAACACTGAAGCTTTCTTT. The chain is built from TRBV6-5 and TRBJ1-1; D uncertain. The CDR3 contains 14 residues. The germline gives CDR1 MNHEY, CDR2 SVGAGI. V lost 4 bases and J lost 0, with 9 bases in between.

V is TRBV3-1 (or the pseudogene TRBV3-2) and J is TRBJ2-5; D unclear. The V and J ends lost 4 bases and 2 bases respectively, with 8 bases between them. CDR1 and CDR2 (germline): LGHDT, YNNKEL (reference sequence). This CDR3 region has 13 residues. The CDR3: CASSRRIQETQYF. CDR3 nucleotides: TGTGCCAGCAGCCGACGGATTCAAGAGACCCAGTACTTC.

The J gene is TRBJ1-5, the V gene TRBV2; D remains unclear. Germline values: CDR1 SNHLY, CDR2 FYNNEI. The CDR3 covers 12 residues. Trimming left V 6 bases short and J 3 bases short, with 6 bases between. In nucleotides, the CDR3 is TGTGCCAGCAGATTGCACAATCAGCCCCAGCATTTT. Encoded protein: CASRLHNQPQHF.

The chain links TRBV5-1 to TRBJ2-1, with 15 nucleotides matching TRBD2. V was clipped by 4 bases and J by 5 bases; unmatched bases: 7. Germline V gene data show CDR1 as SGHRS and CDR2 as YFSETQ. This CDR3 has 17 residues. The CDR3 sequence is CASSPGLAGGLDNEQFF. The CDR3 DNA follows: TGCGCCAGCAGCCCCGGACTAGCGGGAGGGCTCGACAATGAGCAGTTCTTC.

The genes are TRBV12-5 and TRBJ1-1; no clear D. CDR1 and CDR2 from the germline V gene are LGHNT and FRNRAP. The germline V and J ends were trimmed by 4 bases and 1 base, with 13 bases remaining between them. The CDR3 covers 15 residues. The CDR3 region has the DNA TGTGCTAGTGGTTCCCGACTAACGGCGAACACTGAAGCTTTCTTT. The encoded protein is CASGSRLTANTEAFF. Together with reference TRBV12-5 and TRBJ1-1, the CDR3 gives the full variable domain: DARVTQTPRHKVTEMGQEVTMRCQPILGHNTVFWYRQTMMQGLELLAYFRNRAPLDDSGMPKDRFSAEMPDATLATLKIQPSEPRDSAVYFCASGSRLTANTEAFFGQGTRLTVV.

This chain joins TRBV3-1 (or the pseudogene TRBV3-2) and TRBJ2-7, with 10 bases lining up with TRBD1. The V and J ends lost 6 bases and 2 bases, in that order; junction bases with no gene match: 4. Germline CDR1 and CDR2: LGHDT and YNNKEL (reference sequence). The CDR3 contains 14 residues. The CDR3 here is CASSSTGGPYEQYF. For the CDR3, the DNA is TGTGCCAGCAGTTCGACAGGGGGCCCCTACGAGCAGTACTTC.

The CDR3 sequence: CASQGLSYEQYF. The CDR3 coding sequence is TGTGCCAGCCAGGGACTCTCCTACGAGCAGTACTTC. The chain couples TRBV6-5 to TRBJ2-7; D is perhaps TRBD2 (6 bases). V lost 8 bases to trimming and J lost 0 bases, with 8 bases between them. The germline gives CDR1 MNHEY, CDR2 SVGAGI. The CDR3 is 12 residues long.

This chain connects TRBV21-1 to TRBJ1-5; the D call of TRBD1 is as the table states it, not checked on the DNA. TRBV21-1 is designated a pseudogene. There are 16 residues in the CDR3. The CDR3 DNA reads TGTGCCAGCAAAGAAAGGGGGACAGAAGTTAATCAGCCCCAGCATTTT. Translated: CASKERGTEVNQPQHF.

This CDR3 is CASRGTSPRNEQFF. CDR3 sequence (DNA): TGTGCCAGCAGAGGGACTTCCCCCCGCAATGAGCAGTTCTTC. The chain has TRBV6-5 and TRBJ2-1; TRBD2 is a possible D gene (6 bases). Trimming removed 6 bases from V and 6 bases from J, with 15 bases in between. The CDR3 spans 14 residues. CDR1 is MNHEY and CDR2 is SVGAGI in the germline V gene.

The rearrangement links TRBV2 to TRBJ2-7; D unresolved. CDR3 length: 13 amino acids. Trimming removed 6 bases from V and 2 bases from J, with 11 bases in between. CDR1 is SNHLY, CDR2 FYNNEI, per germline. CDR3 sequence reads: CASRAAEPYEQYF. As DNA, the CDR3 is TGTGCCAGCAGGGCGGCGGAACCCTACGAGCAGTACTTC.

The chain is built from TRBV5-1 and TRBJ1-1; no firm D call. V lost 0 bases and J 1 base, leaving 10 bases between the germline ends. Looked up from germline, CDR1 is SGHRS and CDR2 is YFSETQ. The CDR3 covers 15 residues. The CDR3 bases are TGCGCCAGCAGCTTGGACGGCAGACCGAACACTGAAGCTTTCTTT. This codes for CASSLDGRPNTEAFF.

The chain employs TRBV5-6 and TRBJ2-7; a weak D match, TRBD1 (6 bases). The ends were cut back, 1 base at V and 5 bases at J, with 22 bases in the middle. Germline CDR1 and CDR2: SGHDT and YYEEEE. The CDR3 covers 17 residues. CDR3 sequence reads: CASSLIRGIEFGDEQYF. The CDR3 nucleotides are TGTGCCAGCAGCTTGATAAGGGGGATTGAGTTTGGGGACGAGCAGTACTTC. The full variable domain, completed using reference TRBV5-6 and TRBJ2-7, is DAGVTQSPTHLIKTRGQQVTLRCSPKSGHDTVSWYQQALGQGPQFIFQYYEEEERQRGNFPDRFSGHQFPNYSSELNVNALLLGDSALYLCASSLIRGIEFGDEQYFGPGTRLTVT.

The V and J genes are TRBV5-1 and TRBJ2-7; 7 bases align to TRBD2. V shed 7 bases and J 2 bases; nucleotides not matched to a gene: 6. CDR3 length: 13 residues. The germline CDR1 and CDR2 sequences are SGHRS and YFSETQ. The CDR3 here is CASRVGGAYEQYF. CDR3 DNA: TGCGCCAGCCGAGTTGGGGGGGCCTACGAGCAGTACTTC.

Regarding this clone: Other DNA sequences in this specimen translate into the identical CDR3. This sequence joins TRBV30 and TRBJ1-3; no clear D. CDR1 GTSNPN and CDR2 SVGIG come from the germline V gene (reference sequence). The V and J ends lost 0 bases and 0 bases respectively, with 3 bases between them. CDR3 length: 13 residues. CDR3 DNA sequence: TGTGCCTGGAGTGTAAGCTCTGGAAACACCATATATTTT. It yields the protein CAWSVSSGNTIYF.

This chain uses TRBV10-3 with TRBJ1-1; D call uncertain. Trimming shortened V by 3 bases and J by 4 bases, and 6 bases separated the two germline ends. CDR3 size: 12 residues. Germline V lookup: CDR1 ENHRY, CDR2 SYGVKD. The CDR3, as DNA: TGTGCCATCAGTGACGGGCCCACTGAAGCTTTCTTT. Encoded protein: CAISDGPTEAFF.

The V call is TRBV24-1, the J call TRBJ1-4; D uncertain. Per the germline V gene, CDR1 is KGHDR and CDR2 is SFDVKD. With 12 bases removed from V and 0 bases from J, the gap between germline ends came to 16 bases. The CDR3 has 15 residues. The CDR3 is CAHPLPCPTNEKLFF. CDR3 sequence (DNA): TGTGCCCACCCCCTCCCCTGTCCAACTAATGAAAAACTGTTTTTT.

This chain connects TRBV5-1 to TRBJ2-5; a possible D gene is TRBD1 (5 bases). There are 13 residues in the CDR3. V gave up 5 bases and J gave up 1 base, with 9 bases separating them. Germline V gene sequence: CDR1 SGHRS, CDR2 YFSETQ. DNA of the CDR3: TGCGCCAGCAGACCCGACAGCCAAGAGACCCAGTACTTC. Translating gives CASRPDSQETQYF.

The rearrangement uses TRBV6-5 and TRBJ1-2; D ambiguous. The CDR3 is made up of 14 amino acids. Trimming shortened V by 5 bases and J by 2 bases, and 12 bases separated the two germline ends. Germline lookup yields CDR1 MNHEY and CDR2 SVGAGI. The CDR3 coding sequence is TGTGCCAGCAGTCCTACTGGGCCCAACTATGGCTACACCTTC. Translation gives CASSPTGPNYGYTF.

The chain links TRBV6-5 to TRBJ1-5; possible D gene TRBD1, 5 bases. V dropped 7 bases and J dropped 0 bases, with 13 bases sitting between them. The CDR3 has 15 amino acids. The germline V gene has CDR1 MNHEY and CDR2 SVGAGI. The CDR3 bases are TGTGCCAGCACCCCGCGGGACGTTAGCAATCAGCCCCAGCATTTT. Protein: CASTPRDVSNQPQHF.

The chain has TRBV29-1 and TRBJ1-2, with a tentative D call TRBD1 (5 bases). V dropped 7 bases and J dropped 12 bases, with 21 bases sitting between them. The CDR3 consists of 12 residues. Germline CDR1 is SQVTM and CDR2 is ANQGSEA. The CDR3 protein is CSAFGAANPHTF. In DNA, the CDR3 is TGCAGCGCCTTCGGGGCAGCTAATCCCCACACCTTC.

The chain recombines TRBV19 with TRBJ2-5, with D uncertain. The CDR3 runs 15 residues. CDR1 and CDR2 from the germline V gene are LNHDA and SQIVND (reference sequence). V was shortened by 0 bases and J by 7 bases, with 15 bases between the two germline ends. The CDR3 loop is CASSIDRIGRVTQYF. For the CDR3, the DNA is TGTGCCAGTAGTATAGATCGGATAGGTCGGGTGACCCAGTACTTC.